Below, 9 T cell receptor beta chains from the same sample are listed, as sequenced in a study of blood T cell repertoires in COVID-19. Produced via immunoSEQ multiplex PCR; TCRdb's table is partial and in-frame only. The sample records a few hundred thousand clones, approximately 86% being singletons. Sequencing used peripheral blood. The receptors stem from a woman in her sixties or seventies with COVID-19, enrolled during active disease.

V gene TRBV6-1 combines with J gene TRBJ1-4; 9 bases line up with TRBD1. V trimming: 1 base; J trimming: 8 bases; junction bases outside the gene matches: 5. From germline, CDR1 is MNHNS and CDR2 SASEGT. This CDR3 comprises 15 residues. CDR3 sequence reads: CASSEDNRGREKLFF. The CDR3 DNA is TGTGCCAGCAGTGAAGATAACAGGGGGCGCGAAAAACTGTTTTTT.

There are a few counts of this clone. This CDR3 is also generated by other DNA sequences in the sample. V usage is TRBV28 and J usage is TRBJ1-2; unclear D gene. V was shortened by 8 bases and J by 4 bases, with 8 bases between the two germline ends. CDR1 and CDR2 (germline): MDHEN, SYDVKM. The CDR3 is 11 amino acids. The CDR3 is CASSTRYGYTF. The CDR3 DNA sequence: TGTGCCAGCTCAACGCGCTATGGCTACACCTTC.

The gene calls are TRBV19 and TRBJ1-6; D is ambiguous. Trimming pared 9 bases from V and 0 bases from J, leaving 12 bases between. The CDR3 is made up of 15 amino acids. The V gene's germline CDR1 is LNHDA and CDR2 SQIVND (reference sequence). The CDR3 loop is CASGPGSSYNSPLHF. The CDR3, as DNA: TGTGCCAGCGGCCCCGGGAGCTCCTATAATTCACCCCTCCACTTT.

This clone turned up a few times. The chain carries TRBV5-4 and TRBJ2-2; D may be TRBD2 (6 bases). Trimming shortened V by 10 bases and J by 0 bases, and 16 bases separated the two germline ends. The CDR3 is 15 residues long. Germline CDR1 reads SGHNT; CDR2 reads YYREEE (reference sequence). CDR3 sequence reads: CAGSGGRANTGELFF. In nucleotides, the CDR3 is TGTGCCGGCTCCGGGGGAAGGGCGAACACCGGGGAGCTGTTTTTT.

CDR3 DNA: TGTGCCAGCGGTAATCAGGGCGGTGGCAATCAGCCCCAGCATTTT. This gives the protein CASGNQGGGNQPQHF. The chain uses TRBV28 and TRBJ1-5, with a tentative D call TRBD1 (5 bases). Germline assignment: CDR1 MDHEN and CDR2 SYDVKM. The CDR3 runs to 15 residues. Trimming stripped 8 bases from V and 2 bases from J, with 16 bases between.

The V and J genes are TRBV3-1 (or the pseudogene TRBV3-2) and TRBJ1-1; D unresolved. CDR1 is LGHDT, CDR2 YNNKEL, per germline (reference sequence). Trimming shortened V by 2 bases and J by 1 base, and 11 bases separated the two germline ends. This CDR3 is 15 amino acids long. This CDR3 reads CASSQLTTANTEAFF. The DNA for the CDR3 is TGTGCCAGCAGCCAATTAACAACCGCGAACACTGAAGCTTTCTTT.

The chain links TRBV5-5 to TRBJ2-3, with D tentatively TRBD2 (6 bases). Per germline, CDR1 SGHKS and CDR2 YYEKEE (reference sequence). V was clipped by 0 bases and J by 0 bases, with 8 bases between them. The CDR3 spans 15 residues. Written as DNA, the CDR3 is TGTGCCAGCAGCTTGGACGGGACTAGCACAGATACGCAGTATTTT. Protein: CASSLDGTSTDTQYF. The whole variable domain, remainder taken from reference TRBV5-5 and TRBJ2-3, is DAGVTQSPTHLIKTRGQQVTLRCSPISGHKSVSWYQQVLGQGPQFIFQYYEKEERGRGNFPDRFSARQFPNYSSELNVNALLLGDSALYLCASSLDGTSTDTQYFGPGTRLTVL.

This sequence joins TRBV14 and TRBJ1-3; 7 positions agree with TRBD1. The junction had 10 bases not matched to a gene; V was cut back by 3 bases and J by 5 bases. The CDR3 covers 16 residues. Germline lookup yields CDR1 SGHDN and CDR2 FVKESK. In nucleotides, the CDR3 is TGTGCCAGCAGCCAGCCAGGGGGTAACTTCCGAAACACCATATATTTT. It is translated as CASSQPGGNFRNTIYF.

The J gene is TRBJ2-1, the V gene TRBV3-1 (or the pseudogene TRBV3-2); D perhaps matches TRBD1 (6 bases). The CDR3 totals 14 residues. The germline V gene encodes CDR1 LGHDT and CDR2 YNNKEL (reference sequence). Trimming cost V 1 base and J 9 bases, with 13 bases left between them. The DNA for the CDR3 is TGTGCCAGCAGCCAAGGACAGGAGTATCGTGAGCAGTTCTTC. Its protein product is CASSQGQEYREQFF.